A few counts support the clone carrying this T cell receptor beta chain. Its antigen is not known. The V gene end was trimmed by 4 bases and the J gene end by 0 bases; junction bases not matched to a gene: 4. The germline V gene has CDR1 SNHLY and CDR2 FYNNEI. The CDR3 length is 16 residues. These data are taken from a study of T cell responses to AZD1222 COVID-19 vaccine. Study summary: Timing groups of about 4 and about 12 weeks for second doses were pooled.

The data were produced by immunoSEQ multiplex PCR, yet TCRdb's version contains in-frame clones alone and is incomplete. The sample has tens of thousands of clones; nearly 90% are singletons. Overall study findings and caveats: At baseline, seropositivity was found in only 5 to 7 AZD1222 recipients. Two AZD1222 administrations were followed by greater Spike-specific TCR breadth and depth.

This sequence joins TRBV2 and TRBJ2-3, with 10 bases lining up with TRBD2. Sequencing used peripheral blood, obtained on day 0 of AZD1222 vaccination. The TCR comes from an adult in good health. CDR3 bases: TGTGCCAGCAGTGGAAGAGCGGGAGGGAGCACAGATACGCAGTATTTT. Its protein is CASSGRAGGSTDTQYF.